This T cell receptor (beta chain) was identified during a study of T cell responses to AZD1222 COVID-19 vaccine (dated by TCRdb to 2020 to 2022). Background for the entire study: AZD1222 recipients with second doses at about 4 weeks or about 12 weeks were pooled, because spike-specific TCR depth and breadth did not differ between schedules. TCR sequencing covered over 230 trial participants: 200 to 220 given two doses of AZD1222 and about 26 given two doses of MenACWY control vaccine. Trial participants were enrolled by age into subgroups of 18-55, 56-69 and 70-plus years, and about 150, 27 and 61 TCR-sequenced participants, respectively, were included in these subgroups.

Results and caveats for the whole study, not just this receptor: The whole spike protein was spanned by vaccine-associated CD4 TCRs, and dominant responses were seen in regions 160-218 and 743-854. The 56-69-year group was small, and its depth increase did not reach significance, likely because of low power. Conclusions about previously exposed vaccinees were limited because only six AZD1222 recipients were SARS-CoV-2 seropositive at baseline. Most participants were white British and females outnumbered males, and the authors suggested that clonal diversity may have been underestimated. Reportedly, almost half of the unique spike-specific TCRs recognized epitopes lying outside the regions that are mutated in the B.1.351 and B.1.1.7 variants. Because no day 14 peak-response samples were available, the repertoires could be characterized only after the peak T cell response. Spike-specific TCR breadth and depth rose significantly after two AZD1222 doses compared with day 0 and with MenACWY recipients.

Turning to this clone: Its target antigen remains unknown. Base quality data are lacking; no much larger clone is found one base away.

The CDR3 regions of human TCRbeta chains were analyzed by immunosequencing. As for the original processing: TCRs in the repertoires were compared against a reference library of SARS-CoV-2-specific TCRs that had been generated with the MIRA antigen-specificity platform. Breadth meant the fraction of unique TCRs that were SARS-CoV-2-associated, whereas depth meant the fraction of total T cells that were SARS-CoV-2-associated. Using the MIRA data, every spike-specific TCR was mapped to the spike region that the TCR reacted to and assigned to either a CD4 or a CD8 class. Log10-transformed breadth and depth values were compared by one-way ANOVA with Sidak's multiple comparisons tests. TCRdb limited this immuneACCESS table to in-frame rearrangements with V and J called. A share of clones is missing; checked studies link under half to unresolved V genes, and the rest is unexplained. V, J and clone size are taken as reported in that table, and D and trimming were inferred from the DNA itself. For this sample there are approximately 100,000 clones; about 89% appear just once. Approximately 15% of the sample comes from the top ten.

CDR1 and CDR2, looked up from the germline V gene (reference sequence), are SEHNR and FQNEAQ. V is pared back by 5 bases and J by 10 bases, with 14 bases lying between the germline termini. Including the terminal cysteine and phenylalanine, the CDR3 comprises 12 residues. This entry keeps only the CDR3 DNA: 36 bases, framed from base 1. The time point label corresponds to: baseline before first vaccination. The vaccinee samples were drawn from two UK trials, COV001 and COV002, one of which was a single-blind randomized controlled phase 2/3 trial testing AZD1222 (ChAdOx1 nCoV-19) in healthy adults. Trial participant PBMC samples were collected at day 0 and day 28 after the second dose for TCRbeta chain sequencing.

The V gene is TRBV7-9 and the J gene is TRBJ1-2, with a weak D call of TRBD1 (5 bases match). The source is an adult in good health. The sample here was peripheral blood, taken on day 0 of AZD1222 vaccination. The CDR3 reads CASSVDRLLYTF. Here is the DNA: TGTGCCAGCAGCGTCGACAGACTCCTCTACACCTTC.